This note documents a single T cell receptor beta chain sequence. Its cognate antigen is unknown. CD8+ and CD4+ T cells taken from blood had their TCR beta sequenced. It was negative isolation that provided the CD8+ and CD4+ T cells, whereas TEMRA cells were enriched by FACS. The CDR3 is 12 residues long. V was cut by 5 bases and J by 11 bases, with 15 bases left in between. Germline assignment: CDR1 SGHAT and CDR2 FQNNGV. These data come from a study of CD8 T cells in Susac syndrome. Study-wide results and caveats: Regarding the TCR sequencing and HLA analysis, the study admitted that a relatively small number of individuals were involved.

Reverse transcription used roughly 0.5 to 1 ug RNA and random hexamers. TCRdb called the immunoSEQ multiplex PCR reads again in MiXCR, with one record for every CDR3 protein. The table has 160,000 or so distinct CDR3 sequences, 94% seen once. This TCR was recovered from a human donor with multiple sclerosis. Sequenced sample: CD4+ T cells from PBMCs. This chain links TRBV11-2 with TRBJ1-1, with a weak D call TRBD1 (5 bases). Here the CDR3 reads CASSRTLGRAFF. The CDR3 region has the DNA TGTGCCAGCAGCCGGACACTAGGGAGGGCTTTCTTT.